Described below is a single TCR beta chain sequence and its context. This record comes from a study of blood T cell repertoires in COVID-19. Data came from immunoSEQ multiplex PCR; TCRdb stores just in-frame clones and leaves some out. The table lists roughly 180,000 clones, over 75% of them singletons. In Seattle, patients joined the study during active infection and were tracked longitudinally. Germline CDR1 is ENHRY and CDR2 is SYGVKD. V shed 4 bases, J shed 5 bases, and the junction held 7 bases outside the gene matches. The CDR3 spans 15 residues. The sequence was obtained from a man older than 75 with COVID-19, enrolled during active disease. The sequenced sample consisted of peripheral blood. The chain carries TRBV10-3 and TRBJ2-5; TRBD1 agrees at 10 bases. The CDR3 DNA follows: TGTGCCATCAGTGCCGGGACAGGGGTACGGGAGACCCAGTACTTC. It encodes CAISAGTGVRETQYF.